The 27 T cell receptor beta chains presented below share a single source sample, sequenced in a study of identical twins. From the 5' RACE reads, TCRdb called clonotypes with MiXCR, one entry per CDR3 protein. The sample includes about 300,000 distinct CDR3 sequences, around an eighth seen only once; the top ten take around 7.2%. This sample also belongs to another study, concerning yellow fever vaccine responses in identical twins.

The sample was CD8+ T cells sorted from blood. The receptors originated from a woman aged 18-30 years in good health.

This clonotype has more than one count but fewer than ten. The chain links TRBV5-1 to TRBJ2-5; a weak D match, TRBD2 (6 bases). Germline assignment: CDR1 SGHRS and CDR2 YFSETQ. CDR3 length: 14 residues. Trimming took off 0 bases at V and 5 bases at J, with 11 bases between the two ends. CDR3 sequence (DNA): TGCGCCAGCAGCTTGGAACTAGCCCGTGAGACCCAGTACTTC. Protein product: CASSLELARETQYF.

This clonotype was detected many times. The rearrangement links TRBV12-3 or TRBV12-4 to TRBJ1-1; D unresolved. Trimming removed 1 base at V and 4 bases at J, with 4 bases between. This CDR3 is 12 amino acids long. The CDR3 DNA sequence: TGTGCCAGCAGTTTAGACAGCACTGAAGCTTTCTTT. Its protein product is CASSLDSTEAFF.

The gene calls are TRBV12-3 or TRBV12-4 and TRBJ2-2; no clear D. There are 11 residues in the CDR3. Trimming removed 3 bases from V and 7 bases from J, with 3 bases in between. The CDR3, as DNA: TGTGCCAGCAGTTTTATCGGGGAGCTGTTTTTT. Translated, it gives CASSFIGELFF.

Only a few counts were recorded for this clonotype. V and J are TRBV28 and TRBJ2-7, with 8 nucleotides matching TRBD2. The CDR3 contains 15 residues. Germline CDR1 MDHEN, CDR2 SYDVKM. V lost 6 bases to trimming and J lost 1 base; unmatched junction nucleotides: 8. CDR3 sequence: CASSQFAGGSYEQYV. CDR3 sequence (DNA): TGTGCCAGCAGCCAATTCGCGGGGGGTTCCTACGAGCAGTACGTC.

The chain couples TRBV2 to TRBJ2-5; no clear D gene. CDR1 SNHLY and CDR2 FYNNEI come from the germline V gene. The CDR3 runs 10 residues. V shed 10 bases and J shed 2 bases, with 5 bases lying between them. CDR3 sequence (DNA): TGTGCCATACTACAAGAGACCCAGTACTTC. This encodes CAILQETQYF. The full variable domain, in which reference TRBV2 and TRBJ2-5 provide the parts outside the CDR3, is EPEVTQTPSHQVTQMGQEVILRCVPISNHLYFYWYRQILGQKVEFLVSFYNNEISEKSEIFDDQFSVERPDGSNFTLKIRSTKLEDSAMYFCAILQETQYFGPGTRLLVL.

The genes are TRBV7-8 and TRBJ2-1; D could derive from TRBD1 or TRBD2 (5 bases each). The CDR3 is made up of 14 amino acids. V was shortened by 3 bases and J by 8 bases, with 14 bases between the two germline ends. In germline, CDR1 is SGHVS, CDR2 FQNEAQ. The CDR3 protein is CASSLDTRTDEQFF. The CDR3 DNA sequence: TGTGCCAGCAGCTTGGACACTAGAACGGATGAGCAGTTCTTC.

This clonotype was seen at least ten times. This chain uses TRBV6-1 with TRBJ2-7, with D uncertain. Trimming stripped 6 bases from V and 6 bases from J, with 18 bases between. This CDR3 contains 14 residues. The germline CDR1 and CDR2 sequences are MNHNS and SASEGT. The CDR3 sequence is CASRENLFLIEQYF. The CDR3 DNA reads TGTGCCAGCAGGGAAAATCTATTTCTGATCGAGCAGTACTTC.

The chain couples TRBV6-5 to TRBJ2-1; D may be TRBD2 (6 bases). CDR3 length: 15 residues. The V end was cut by 0 bases, the J end by 2 bases, with 8 bases between. CDR1 and CDR2 (germline): MNHEY, SVGAGI. The CDR3 region is CASSYSAGTYNEQFF. In DNA, the CDR3 is TGTGCCAGCAGTTACTCGGCGGGAACCTACAATGAGCAGTTCTTC.

This clonotype appeared many times. J is TRBJ2-1 and V is TRBV28; 8 positions match TRBD2. The CDR3 totals 12 residues. Trimming at V came to 8 bases and at J to 4 bases, leaving 1 base not matched to a gene. In germline, CDR1 is MDHEN, CDR2 SYDVKM. The CDR3 DNA reads as TGTGCCAGCGGGACTAGTTACAATGAGCAGTTCTTC. Protein: CASGTSYNEQFF.

This chain connects TRBV28 to TRBJ2-1; 10 nucleotides match TRBD2. This CDR3 region has 15 residues. Germline lookup yields CDR1 MDHEN and CDR2 SYDVKM. V shed 2 bases and J 9 bases; nucleotides not matched to a gene: 7. In DNA form, the CDR3 reads TGTGCCAGCAGTTTAGGGCTAGCGGGAGTTTTTGAGCAGTTCTTC. Its translation is CASSLGLAGVFEQFF.

Concerning this clonotype itself: A read error may explain this, as a much larger clone is one base away. This chain uses TRBV12-3 or TRBV12-4 with TRBJ2-5, with a tentative D call TRBD1 (6 bases). CDR3 length: 15 residues. DNA for the CDR3: TGTGCCAGCAGTTTAGCCAGGACAGACAAAGAGACCCAGCACTTC. This translates into CASSLARTDKETQHF.

This clonotype was seen more than once but under ten times. The rearrangement links TRBV6-1 to TRBJ1-6; D gene uncertain. Germline V gene data show CDR1 as MNHNS and CDR2 as SASEGT. The ends were cut back, 6 bases at V and 7 bases at J, with 13 bases in the middle. The CDR3 covers 14 residues. CDR3 loop: CASSLLERNSPLHF. The CDR3 bases are TGTGCCAGCAGCCTCCTGGAGAGGAATTCACCCCTCCACTTT.

This clonotype was recorded a few times. The chain couples TRBV5-6 to TRBJ1-1; no clear D gene. CDR1 is SGHDT, CDR2 YYEEEE, per germline. This CDR3 spans 14 amino acids. V lost 0 bases to trimming and J lost 7 bases, with 13 bases between them. This CDR3 is CASSLDSPFGEAFF. DNA for the CDR3: TGTGCCAGCAGCTTGGACAGCCCCTTCGGTGAAGCTTTCTTT.

The chain uses TRBV20-1 and TRBJ2-2, with 9 bases that match TRBD2. This CDR3 comprises 15 residues. The V and J ends lost 2 bases and 4 bases, in that order; junction bases with no gene match: 5. CDR1 DFQATT and CDR2 SNEGSKA come from the germline V gene (reference sequence). CDR3 sequence: CSARTLAGSTGELFF. The CDR3 DNA reads as TGCAGTGCTAGAACCCTAGCGGGGAGCACCGGGGAGCTGTTTTTT.

This chain uses TRBV4-1 with TRBJ2-1; 16 positions match TRBD2. The CDR3 consists of 20 residues. Trimming took 1 base from V and 4 from J; bases not matched to a gene: 10. The germline CDR1 and CDR2 sequences are MGHRA and YSYEKL. The DNA for the CDR3 is TGCGCCAGCAGCCAAGGGCCCGGGACTAGCGGGAGGGGGGGGTACAATGAGCAGTTCTTC. This codes for CASSQGPGTSGRGGYNEQFF.

The CDR3 bases are TGTGCCAGCAGCTTAGGTCCGGGCCACTCCTACGAGCAGTACTTC. Translating it yields CASSLGPGHSYEQYF. This chain uses TRBV7-9 with TRBJ2-7; D not resolved. Trimming removed 1 base from V and 0 bases from J, with 10 bases in between. Germline lookup yields CDR1 SEHNR and CDR2 FQNEAQ (reference sequence). The CDR3 extends over 15 amino acids.

This clonotype has more than one count but fewer than ten. The V call is TRBV20-1, the J call TRBJ2-1, with TRBD2 matching over 8 bases. V trimming: 6 bases; J trimming: 4 bases; junction bases outside the gene matches: 8. The germline V gene has CDR1 DFQATT and CDR2 SNEGSKA (reference sequence). The CDR3 is 14 amino acids. The CDR3 sequence is CSAESGSEYNEQFF. The CDR3 DNA is TGCAGTGCGGAAAGCGGGAGCGAATACAATGAGCAGTTCTTC.

In this sample, this clonotype turned up many times. V gene TRBV2 combines with J gene TRBJ2-1; either TRBD1 or TRBD2 may supply D (6 bases each). The V gene lost 7 bases and the J gene lost 2 bases, with 9 bases spanning the gap. The CDR3 is 13 amino acids. Germline V lookup: CDR1 SNHLY, CDR2 FYNNEI. CDR3 in amino acids: CASIGGPYNEQFF. As DNA, the CDR3 is TGTGCCAGCATAGGGGGGCCCTACAATGAGCAGTTCTTC.

This clonotype was picked up many times. This chain links TRBV28 with TRBJ2-1; 10 bases align to TRBD1. Germline V lookup: CDR1 MDHEN, CDR2 SYDVKM. V was clipped by 3 bases and J by 5 bases; unmatched bases: 1. The CDR3 has 14 amino acids. The CDR3 region is CASSFGTGDNEQFF. In DNA form, the CDR3 reads TGTGCCAGCAGTTTCGGGACAGGGGACAATGAGCAGTTCTTC.

This clonotype was counted ten times or more. V usage is TRBV4-1 and J usage is TRBJ2-5; D not resolved. Trimming stripped 1 base from V and 4 bases from J, with 10 bases between. The CDR3 covers 14 residues. Germline V gives CDR1 MGHRA, CDR2 YSYEKL. The CDR3 spells CASSQVVPVETQYF. DNA of the CDR3: TGCGCCAGCAGCCAAGTGGTGCCTGTAGAGACCCAGTACTTC.

This clonotype turned up a few times. This chain uses TRBV29-1 with TRBJ2-7; D remains unclear. The ends were cut back, 0 bases at V and 1 base at J, with 10 bases in the middle. CDR1 is SQVTM, CDR2 ANQGSEA, per germline. CDR3 length: 14 residues. CDR3 sequence: CSVEDVGQSYEQYF. The CDR3 DNA is TGCAGCGTTGAAGATGTTGGCCAATCCTACGAGCAGTACTTC.

This clonotype was recorded a few times. The chain carries TRBV27 and TRBJ2-1, with unresolved D. The CDR3 spans 11 residues. Trimming took off 5 bases at V and 8 bases at J, with 7 bases between the two ends. In germline, CDR1 is MNHEY, CDR2 SMNVEV (reference sequence). CDR3 loop: CASSARDEQFF. As DNA, the CDR3 is TGTGCCAGCAGTGCCCGCGATGAGCAGTTCTTC.

In this sample, this clonotype turned up a few times. The rearrangement links TRBV7-2 to TRBJ2-5; D unresolved. Germline CDR1 reads SGHTA; CDR2 reads FQGNSA. This CDR3 comprises 23 residues. V shed 3 bases and J shed 1 base, with 36 bases lying between them. CDR3: CASSFVIPDERPVTLGIQETQYF. The CDR3 DNA is TGTGCCAGCAGCTTTGTCATCCCCGACGAAAGACCAGTAACACTCGGAATCCAAGAGACCCAGTACTTC.

The chain is built from TRBV27 and TRBJ2-1; 15 bases map to TRBD2. J was trimmed by 8 bases and V by 3 bases; bases with no gene match: 2. The germline gives CDR1 MNHEY, CDR2 SMNVEV (reference sequence). This CDR3 has 15 residues. Written as DNA, the CDR3 is TGTGCCAGCAGTTTCAGGACTAGCGGGAGGGATGAGCAGTTCTTC. The encoded protein is CASSFRTSGRDEQFF.

This clonotype occurred a few times. The chain is built from TRBV20-1 and TRBJ2-1; D unresolved. Per germline, CDR1 DFQATT and CDR2 SNEGSKA (reference sequence). Trimming shortened V by 1 base and J by 8 bases, and 6 bases separated the two germline ends. There are 11 residues in the CDR3. The CDR3 region is CSARVSHEQFF. The CDR3 region has the DNA TGCAGTGCTAGAGTCAGCCATGAGCAGTTCTTC.

This rearrangement joins TRBV7-9 to TRBJ2-7; D is unresolved. V was trimmed by 4 bases and J by 4 bases, leaving 8 bases between them. In germline, CDR1 is SEHNR, CDR2 FQNEAQ (reference sequence). This CDR3 contains 12 residues. The CDR3 nucleotides are TGTGCCAGCAGCTCACCAGATTACGAGCAGTACTTC. It specifies CASSSPDYEQYF.

The sample holds many counts of this clonotype. J is TRBJ2-1 and V is TRBV2, with no clear D. Germline V gene lookup returns CDR1 SNHLY and CDR2 FYNNEI. V was trimmed by 0 bases and J by 4 bases, leaving 4 bases between them. There are 13 residues in the CDR3. The CDR3 loop is CASSEAAYNEQFF. The CDR3 DNA is TGTGCCAGCAGTGAAGCTGCGTACAATGAGCAGTTCTTC.